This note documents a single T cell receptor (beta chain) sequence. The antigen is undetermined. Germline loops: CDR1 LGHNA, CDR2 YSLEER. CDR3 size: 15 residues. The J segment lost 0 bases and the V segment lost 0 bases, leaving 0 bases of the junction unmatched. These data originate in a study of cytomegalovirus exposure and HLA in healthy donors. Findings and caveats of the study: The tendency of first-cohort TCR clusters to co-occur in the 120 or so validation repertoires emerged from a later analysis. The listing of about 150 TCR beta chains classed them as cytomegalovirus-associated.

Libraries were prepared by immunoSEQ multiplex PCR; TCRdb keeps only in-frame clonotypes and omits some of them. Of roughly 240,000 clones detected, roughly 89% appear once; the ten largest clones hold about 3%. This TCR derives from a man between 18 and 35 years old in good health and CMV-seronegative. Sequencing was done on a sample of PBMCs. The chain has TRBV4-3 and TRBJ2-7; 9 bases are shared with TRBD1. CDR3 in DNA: TGCGCCAGCAGCCAAGAGACAGGGGGCTCCTACGAGCAGTACTTC. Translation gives CASSQETGGSYEQYF.